This T cell receptor (beta chain) appears in the sequencing data of a study of blood T cell repertoires in COVID-19. As for the study in general: Samples of COVID-19 (acute and convalescent) were obtained from the United States, Italy and Spain. Nucleic acid was either cDNA or gDNA, and it came from T cells, B-cell-depleted T cells, or PBMCs.

Authors' methods: Reference gene primers were amplified, and this amplification served to estimate nucleated cell counts. The protocol was immunoSEQ multiplex PCR, while the TCRdb copy is restricted to in-frame clones and leaves out a portion. V and J calls and clone size follow that table, whereas D and trimming were derived from the DNA. This table holds about 98,000 clones, 86% found once. The sequence was obtained from a man between 45 and 60 years old with acute or convalescent COVID-19. Sequencing was done on a sample of peripheral blood.

The CDR3 DNA is TGTGCCAGCTCACGGACTAGCGGGAGGTCCAGCTCCTACAATGAGCAGTTCTTC. This sequence encodes CASSRTSGRSSSYNEQFF. This rearrangement joins TRBV13 to TRBJ2-1; 14 bases match TRBD2. The CDR3 totals 18 residues. V trimming: 8 bases; J trimming: 0 bases; junction bases outside the gene matches: 9. The germline V gene has CDR1 PRHDT and CDR2 FYEKMQ (reference sequence).